What follows are 13 T cell receptor beta chains derived from one specimen sequenced in a study of human T cells and chemical hapten exposure. TCRdb independently ran MiXCR on the RACE reads; one entry per CDR3 protein. The sample carries around 250,000 distinct CDR3 sequences, about 9% recorded once. As to time point: pre-sensitization, week 0. Described treatment: therapeutic diphenylcyclopropenone sensitization with weekly scalp DPC. This material consisted of whole blood, taken in connection with sensitization to the hapten diphenylcyclopropenone (DPC). The receptors come from a woman aged 40 to 50 with alopecia areata. Some clones in this sample may be carry-over from other donors' samples.

This chain joins TRBV28 and TRBJ1-1; D ambiguous. The CDR3 covers 14 residues. V was clipped by 6 bases and J by 6 bases, with 17 bases between them. CDR1 is MDHEN, CDR2 SYDVKM, per germline. CDR3 coding DNA: TGTGCCAGCAGAAGTTCCGGCGAGGGCGCTGAAGCTTTCTTT. Translated, it gives CASRSSGEGAEAFF.

This clonotype was recorded at least ten times. The chain joins TRBV12-3 or TRBV12-4 to TRBJ1-5; D may be TRBD1 (6 bases). CDR3 length equals 14 residues. V was shortened by 5 bases and J by 3 bases, with 11 bases between the two germline ends. The DNA of the CDR3 is TGTGCCAGCAGTAAAACAGGGCTCAATCAGCCCCAGCATTTT. Its translation: CASSKTGLNQPQHF.

The chain joins TRBV6-5 to TRBJ1-2; maybe TRBD1 (6 bases). V lost 0 bases and J 6 bases, leaving 20 bases between the germline ends. Germline assignment: CDR1 MNHEY and CDR2 SVGAGI. This CDR3 has 17 amino acids. CDR3 amino acids: CASSYSMAGGGVDGYTF. Here the CDR3 DNA reads TGTGCCAGCAGTTACTCGATGGCTGGAGGGGGTGTCGATGGCTACACCTTC.

This clonotype has at least ten counts. The chain joins TRBV12-3 or TRBV12-4 to TRBJ1-6; perhaps TRBD1 as D (6 bases). Deletions cut 5 bases from V and 3 bases from J, with 11 bases between. The CDR3 sequence is 15 residues long. CDR3 coding DNA: TGTGCCAGCAGTCTACAGGGTAGCTATAATTCACCCCTCCACTTT. This encodes CASSLQGSYNSPLHF.

This clonotype was seen only a few times. The CDR3 region is CASSYPGQANTEAFF. The CDR3 bases are TGTGCCAGCAGTTACCCAGGACAGGCCAACACTGAAGCTTTCTTT. This chain connects TRBV6-6 to TRBJ1-1; 7 positions agree with TRBD1. CDR3 length: 15 amino acids. Germline V gives CDR1 MNHNY, CDR2 SVGAGI (reference sequence). With V trimmed by 2 bases and J by 2 bases, 5 bases remained unmatched.

The chain employs TRBV5-1 and TRBJ2-1; D unresolved. Germline CDR1 SGHRS, CDR2 YFSETQ. The CDR3 has 13 residues. V lost 0 bases and J 10 bases, leaving 11 bases between the germline ends. The CDR3 DNA is TGCGCCAGCAGCTTGGCTTACCTAACAGAGCAGTTCTTC. This gives the protein CASSLAYLTEQFF.

This rearrangement joins TRBV6-1 to TRBJ2-7; D may correspond to TRBD1 or TRBD2 (5 bases each). The ends were cut back, 4 bases at V and 2 bases at J, with 12 bases in the middle. The CDR3 is 14 amino acids. Germline V CDR1 and CDR2: MNHNS, SASEGT. DNA of the CDR3: TGTGCCAGCAGTGTAGAGGGGACGACCTACGAGCAGTACTTC. The encoded protein is CASSVEGTTYEQYF.

The V gene is TRBV29-1, the J gene TRBJ2-5; 9 positions match TRBD1. The CDR3 is 14 amino acids. V was clipped by 4 bases and J by 2 bases; unmatched bases: 5. Germline V gene sequence: CDR1 SQVTM, CDR2 ANQGSEA. For the CDR3, the DNA is TGCAGCGTTGCTAAGGGGACAGGGCAAGAGACCCAGTACTTC. Protein sequence: CSVAKGTGQETQYF.

The gene calls are TRBV4-2 and TRBJ2-3; 9 bases agree with TRBD2. Trimming at V came to 1 base and at J to 1 base, leaving 3 bases not matched to a gene. Germline V gives CDR1 LGHNA, CDR2 YNFKEQ. This CDR3 has 16 amino acids. The CDR3 coding sequence is TGTGCCAGCAGCCAAGTAAGGACTAGCGGCACAGATACGCAGTATTTT. Its protein is CASSQVRTSGTDTQYF.

This clonotype was counted ten times or more. V gene TRBV6-2 or TRBV6-3 combines with J gene TRBJ2-7, with 7 bases lining up with TRBD2. CDR1 is MNHEY and CDR2 is SVGEGT in the germline V gene. J gave up 5 bases and V 3 bases, and 16 bases lay outside the gene matches. The CDR3 runs to 17 residues. The CDR3 DNA is TGTGCCAGCAGTTATAGCCGGGCGGGAGCCAGGTTGCACGAGCAGTACTTC. It codes for CASSYSRAGARLHEQYF.

This clonotype appeared many times. V is TRBV6-5 and J is TRBJ2-7; 8 bases are shared with TRBD2. The length of the CDR3 is 15 residues. CDR1 is MNHEY and CDR2 is SVGAGI in the germline V gene. The ends lost 6 bases at V and 0 bases at J; junction bases unmatched: 7. CDR3 in DNA: TGTGCCAGCAGGAAAGCGGGAGCGAGCTCCTACGAGCAGTACTTC. Translation: CASRKAGASSYEQYF.

In this sample, this clonotype turned up a few times. The chain uses TRBV12-3 or TRBV12-4 and TRBJ1-6; D unclear. The CDR3 is made up of 12 amino acids. Between the trimmed V and J ends, which lost 3 bases and 9 bases, there was a span of 6 bases. Written as DNA, the CDR3 is TGTGCCAGCAGTTTCCTGGGTTCACCCCTCCACTTT. Translated, it gives CASSFLGSPLHF.

The rearrangement uses TRBV18 and TRBJ2-2, with 13 bases that match TRBD2. The CDR3 runs 20 residues. The germline V gene encodes CDR1 KGHSH and CDR2 LQKENI. The V and J ends lost 4 bases and 0 bases, in that order; junction bases with no gene match: 11. CDR3 protein: CASSLRRTSGSPSNTGELFF. DNA of the CDR3: TGTGCCAGCTCACTTAGAAGGACTAGCGGGAGCCCTTCGAACACCGGGGAGCTGTTTTTT.